The text below deals with one T cell receptor beta chain. The antigen is unknown. The CDR3 is 16 residues long. Trimming removed 1 base at V and 3 bases at J, with 13 bases between. Germline values: CDR1 LNHNV, CDR2 YYDKDF (reference sequence). Sequencing was performed with immunoSEQ multiplex PCR; in TCRdb, only in-frame clones are kept and a portion is missing. Of hundreds of thousands of clones in the sample, approximately 90% were seen once. This specimen comes from a study of cytomegalovirus exposure and HLA in healthy donors. Whole-study results and caveats: Researchers catalogued about 150 TCR beta chains as cytomegalovirus-associated.

The sequencing sample was made of PBMCs. The chain employs TRBV15 and TRBJ2-1; TRBD1 might be the D (6 bases). This TCR was sampled from a woman between 18 and 30 years old in good health and CMV-seronegative. The DNA for the CDR3 is TGTGCCACCAGCAGAGCGGCAGGGGACCGCTACAATGAGCAGTTCTTC. Its protein is CATSRAAGDRYNEQFF.